The 24 T cell receptor beta chains below all came from one sample that was sequenced in a study of CD8+ T cells in alopecia areata. Treatment noted: oral pan-JAK inhibitor, 5-10 mg twice daily. TCR sequencing used cDNA made by reverse transcription of extracted RNA. Using immunoSEQ multiplex PCR, the repertoire was profiled, and TCRdb retains in-frame clones only, with some absent. The repertoire holds 90,000 to 120,000 clones, roughly 84% seen once, with 20% to 25% in the top ten. This sample comprised CD8+ T cells sorted from blood, obtained at week 24, from a patient treated with tofacitinib. The receptors come from a human donor with alopecia areata.

The chain employs TRBV2 and TRBJ2-7; TRBD1 agrees at 7 bases. This CDR3 region has 15 residues. Germline-derived CDR1 and CDR2 are SNHLY and FYNNEI. V gave up 1 base and J gave up 3 bases; unmatched junction bases: 6. Written as DNA, the CDR3 is TGTGCCAGCAGTGAAGGACAGGGTGCCCACTACGAGCAGTACTTC. Amino acids: CASSEGQGAHYEQYF.

V usage is TRBV2 and J usage is TRBJ2-3, with TRBD2 matching over 13 bases. Germline CDR1 is SNHLY and CDR2 is FYNNEI. V was pared by 5 bases and J by 2 bases, with 10 bases of the junction left unmatched. The CDR3 is 18 residues long. The CDR3 coding sequence is TGTGCCAGCAGTTTGACTAGCGGGGGGCTCCTAACCACAGATACGCAGTATTTT. Protein product: CASSLTSGGLLTTDTQYF.

V gene TRBV6-4 combines with J gene TRBJ1-5; D is ambiguous. There are 13 residues in the CDR3. Germline lookup yields CDR1 MRHNA and CDR2 SNTAGT. V lost 4 bases to trimming and J lost 3 bases, with 7 bases between them. In DNA, the CDR3 is TGTGCCAGCAGTGCGGGGTCCAATCAGCCCCAGCATTTT. Encoded protein: CASSAGSNQPQHF.

This chain joins TRBV11-3 and TRBJ2-6; TRBD2 agrees at 13 bases. This CDR3 has 18 amino acids. Germline loops: CDR1 SGHNT, CDR2 YENEEA. The trim removed 5 bases at V and 0 bases at J, leaving 4 bases unmatched. The CDR3 bases are TGTGCCAGCAGCCGATGGACTAGCGGGGGCTCTGGGGCCAACGTCCTGACTTTC. It translates to CASSRWTSGGSGANVLTF.

About this clone: The identical CDR3 is also encoded by other nucleotide sequences in the sample. This chain joins TRBV4-2 and TRBJ2-7; 7 bases agree with TRBD2. CDR3 length: 16 residues. The trim removed 0 bases at V and 0 bases at J, leaving 5 bases unmatched. Looked up from germline, CDR1 is LGHNA and CDR2 is YNFKEQ. CDR3 sequence (DNA): TGTGCCAGCAGCCAAGAGGGGAGCGGGGCCTCCTACGAGCAGTACTTC. Translating gives CASSQEGSGASYEQYF.

DNA for the CDR3: TGCGCCAGCAGCCAAGAACCACTAGCGGGAGCAGAGACCCAGTACTTC. This sequence encodes CASSQEPLAGAETQYF. This chain connects TRBV4-3 to TRBJ2-5; the match to TRBD2 covers 11 bases. This CDR3 contains 16 residues. CDR1 is LGHNA and CDR2 is YSLEER in the germline V gene. With 0 bases clipped from V and 4 bases from J, the junction kept 4 bases outside the gene matches.

The V and J genes are TRBV6-1 and TRBJ2-1; no definite D call. The germline CDR1 and CDR2 sequences are MNHNS and SASEGT. The CDR3 extends over 16 amino acids. V lost 2 bases and J lost 0, with 11 bases in between. Here the CDR3 reads CASSERQGGSYNEQFF. CDR3 coding DNA: TGTGCCAGCAGTGAAAGGCAAGGCGGCTCCTACAATGAGCAGTTCTTC.

The chain employs TRBV27 and TRBJ2-7; D is perhaps TRBD1 (6 bases). CDR3 length: 17 residues. CDR1 and CDR2 (germline): MNHEY, SMNVEV (reference sequence). Trimming removed 3 bases at V and 3 bases at J, with 21 bases between. CDR3 region: CASSFMGATRGGYEQYF. CDR3 DNA: TGTGCCAGCAGTTTTATGGGGGCGACAAGGGGTGGCTACGAGCAGTACTTC.

A single count supports this clone. The chain couples TRBV13 to TRBJ2-1; the D is unclear. The CDR3 extends over 17 amino acids. The germline gives CDR1 PRHDT, CDR2 FYEKMQ (reference sequence). Between the trimmed V and J ends, which lost 1 base and 0 bases, there was a span of 13 bases. The CDR3 region is CASSLVRTQGSYNEQFF. CDR3 DNA: TGTGCCAGCAGCTTAGTTAGAACACAAGGCTCCTACAATGAGCAGTTCTTC.

The CDR3: CAWSIADVGEKLFF. The CDR3 DNA reads TGTGCCTGGAGTATAGCGGACGTAGGTGAAAAACTGTTTTTT. This sequence joins TRBV30 and TRBJ1-4; no clear D. The germline V gene encodes CDR1 GTSNPN and CDR2 SVGIG (reference sequence). V lost 2 bases and J 7 bases, leaving 14 bases between the germline ends. This CDR3 contains 14 residues. Full variable domain (missing parts from reference TRBV30 and TRBJ1-4): SQTIHQWPATLVQPVGSPLSLECTVEGTSNPNLYWYRQAAGRGLQLLFYSVGIGQISSEVPQNLSASRPQDRQFILSSKKLLLSDSGFYLCAWSIADVGEKLFFGSGTQLSVL.

This clone was observed a single time. The gene calls are TRBV29-1 and TRBJ2-5; perhaps TRBD2 as D (5 bases). The DNA end is a closer match to TRBJ2-7, so the J assignment may be wrong. CDR1 is SQVTM and CDR2 is ANQGSEA in the germline V gene. The CDR3 length is 11 residues. This CDR3 reads CSVRVGGEQYF. DNA of the CDR3: TGCAGCGTGAGGGTCGGCGGCGAGCAGTACTTC.

The chain couples TRBV29-1 to TRBJ2-7, with D possibly TRBD1 on 5 matching bases. Germline CDR1 is SQVTM and CDR2 is ANQGSEA. CDR3 length: 12 residues. The ends were cut back, 1 base at V and 3 bases at J, with 7 bases in the middle. The CDR3 sequence: CSVEGRDYEQYF. As DNA, the CDR3 is TGCAGCGTTGAAGGCAGGGACTACGAGCAGTACTTC.

The chain couples TRBV27 to TRBJ2-1; 11 nucleotides line up with TRBD2. The CDR3 runs to 15 residues. V was clipped by 3 bases and J by 6 bases; unmatched bases: 4. The germline V gene has CDR1 MNHEY and CDR2 SMNVEV (reference sequence). The CDR3 DNA reads TGTGCCAGCAGTTTGGGGCTAGCGGGGGGCAATGAGCAGTTCTTC. Translation: CASSLGLAGGNEQFF.

This rearrangement joins TRBV23-1 to TRBJ2-7; D is possibly TRBD1 (5 bases). Being an ORF, TRBV23-1 has a function that is uncertain. The ends were cut back, 2 bases at V and 5 bases at J, with 16 bases in the middle. This CDR3 region has 15 residues. The CDR3 region is CASSQPKGDYHEQYF. The CDR3 DNA reads as TGCGCCAGCAGTCAACCAAAAGGGGATTACCACGAGCAGTACTTC.

The chain combines TRBV15 with TRBJ1-6, with a weak D call TRBD1 (5 bases). V was shortened by 3 bases and J by 5 bases, with 8 bases between the two germline ends. Per the germline V gene, CDR1 is LNHNV and CDR2 is YYDKDF (reference sequence). The CDR3 extends over 14 amino acids. For the CDR3, the DNA is TGTGCCACCAGCAGGACAGCTAATAATTCACCCCTCCACTTT. It translates to CATSRTANNSPLHF.

The J gene is TRBJ2-3, the V gene TRBV27, with 9 bases fitting TRBD2. This CDR3 comprises 14 residues. CDR1 MNHEY and CDR2 SMNVEV come from the germline V gene (reference sequence). Trimming took 6 bases from V and 1 from J; bases not matched to a gene: 2. The CDR3 sequence is CASRLAGGTDTQYF. The CDR3 bases are TGTGCCAGCAGATTAGCGGGGGGCACAGATACGCAGTATTTT.

This chain joins TRBV7-2 and TRBJ2-5; 7 bases match TRBD1. The trim removed 3 bases at V and 2 bases at J, leaving 6 bases unmatched. Germline V lookup: CDR1 SGHTA, CDR2 FQGNSA. The CDR3 spans 15 residues. Written as DNA, the CDR3 is TGTGCCAGCAGCTTTTACAGGGGATCGCAAGAGACCCAGTACTTC. Amino acid sequence: CASSFYRGSQETQYF. The variable domain in full, with the rest retrieved from reference TRBV7-2 and TRBJ2-5, is GAGVSQSPSNKVTEKGKDVELRCDPISGHTALYWYRQSLGQGLEFLIYFQGNSAPDKSGLPSDRFSAERTGGSVSTLTIQRTQQEDSAVYLCASSFYRGSQETQYFGPGTRLLVL.

The CDR3 reads CASSQGRVRTNTGELFF. CDR3 in DNA: TGCGCCAGCAGCCAAGGGCGGGTTAGGACGAACACCGGGGAGCTGTTTTTT. The chain uses TRBV4-3 and TRBJ2-2; TRBD2 is a possible D gene (5 bases). V was pared by 1 base and J by 0 bases, with 12 bases between. CDR3 length equals 17 residues. Looked up from germline, CDR1 is LGHNA and CDR2 is YSLEER.

This sequence joins TRBV19 and TRBJ2-1, with D hard to call. Deletions cut 1 base from V and 7 bases from J, with 8 bases between. The CDR3 length is 13 residues. In germline, CDR1 is LNHDA, CDR2 SQIVND (reference sequence). CDR3: CASSIGIGNEQFF. CDR3 nucleotides: TGTGCCAGTAGTATAGGGATCGGGAATGAGCAGTTCTTC.

The chain recombines TRBV10-1 with TRBJ2-1; D may match TRBD1 or TRBD2 (6 bases each). CDR3 length equals 14 residues. Germline V gives CDR1 WNHNN, CDR2 SYGVQD (reference sequence). V dropped 2 bases and J dropped 6 bases, with 11 bases sitting between them. CDR3 nucleotide sequence: TGCGCCAGCAGTGAGACGGGGGCCTTCAATGAGCAGTTCTTC. It translates to CASSETGAFNEQFF.

V usage is TRBV11-3 and J usage is TRBJ2-7; D is perhaps TRBD2 (5 bases). Per the germline V gene, CDR1 is SGHNT and CDR2 is YENEEA. This CDR3 has 13 residues. The V and J ends lost 5 bases and 3 bases respectively, with 11 bases between them. CDR3 sequence: CASSLRGDYEQYF. The CDR3 region has the DNA TGTGCCAGCAGCCTACGGGGTGACTACGAGCAGTACTTC.

The chain is built from TRBV19 and TRBJ1-6; tentative D call: TRBD1 (5 bases). The CDR3 consists of 18 residues. From germline, CDR1 is LNHDA and CDR2 SQIVND (reference sequence). Trimming left V 5 bases short and J 8 bases short, with 25 bases between. CDR3 loop: CASSSTPSVDSNHSPLHF. For the CDR3, the DNA is TGTGCCAGTAGTTCGACTCCAAGCGTAGACAGTAATCATTCACCCCTCCACTTT.

The chain employs TRBV19 and TRBJ2-1, with 7 nucleotides matching TRBD1. Germline CDR1 and CDR2: LNHDA and SQIVND (reference sequence). This CDR3 comprises 16 residues. Trimming took 3 bases from V and 2 from J; bases not matched to a gene: 7. The CDR3 sequence: CASSISRQGPYNEQFF. In nucleotides, the CDR3 is TGTGCCAGTAGTATTTCACGACAGGGCCCCTACAATGAGCAGTTCTTC. Full variable domain (remainder filled in from reference TRBV19 and TRBJ2-1): DGGITQSPKYLFRKEGQNVTLSCEQNLNHDAMYWYRQDPGQGLRLIYYSQIVNDFQKGDIAEGYSVSREKKESFPLTVTSAQKNPTAFYLCASSISRQGPYNEQFFGPGTRLTVL.

This chain uses TRBV10-3 with TRBJ1-6, with D hard to call. The V gene's germline CDR1 is ENHRY and CDR2 SYGVKD. V lost 0 bases, J lost 6 bases, and 9 bases lay in between. The CDR3 is 15 amino acids. CDR3 residues: CAISESVDPNSPLHF. The CDR3 DNA follows: TGTGCCATCAGTGAGTCGGTGGACCCTAATTCACCCCTCCACTTT.